A single sample is the source of the 6 T cell receptor beta chains below, sequenced in a study of vaccination effects on CD4 cells after COVID-19. No antigen has been assigned to these receptors. CD4+ T cells were isolated after about eleven days of culture. Each person got two doses of an mRNA SARS-CoV-2 vaccine, BNT162b2 or mRNA-1273. The table came from immunoSEQ multiplex PCR; TCRdb's copy has only in-frame clones and leaves some out. The repertoire holds 30,000 to 35,000 clones, about 67% seen once, with 14% to 15% in the top ten. This material consisted of CD4+ T cells from PBMCs cultured without peptide, taken after COVID-19 vaccination. The origin of the receptors is a human donor who received a COVID-19 vaccine.

This chain uses TRBV2 with TRBJ2-5, with 7 bases identical to TRBD2. This CDR3 spans 17 amino acids. The ends lost 4 bases at V and 4 bases at J; junction bases unmatched: 15. The germline CDR1 and CDR2 sequences are SNHLY and FYNNEI. This chain's CDR3 is CASSGAWLREGIETQYF. CDR3 nucleotides: TGTGCCAGCAGTGGGGCGTGGTTGAGGGAGGGCATAGAGACCCAGTACTTC. Looking up the rest from reference TRBV2 and TRBJ2-5 gives the full variable domain: EPEVTQTPSHQVTQMGQEVILRCVPISNHLYFYWYRQILGQKVEFLVSFYNNEISEKSEIFDDQFSVERPDGSNFTLKIRSTKLEDSAMYFCASSGAWLREGIETQYFGPGTRLLVL.

V usage is TRBV5-4 and J usage is TRBJ2-7, with 7 bases aligning to TRBD2. Germline CDR1 SGHNT, CDR2 YYREEE (reference sequence). V dropped 2 bases and J dropped 0; count of bases not matched to a gene: 2. The CDR3 runs to 14 residues. CDR3 in amino acids: CASSLVAGSYEQYF. CDR3 nucleotide sequence: TGTGCCAGCAGCTTAGTAGCGGGCTCCTACGAGCAGTACTTC.

The chain carries TRBV2 and TRBJ1-6; D call uncertain. The germline gives CDR1 SNHLY, CDR2 FYNNEI. This CDR3 is built from 13 residues. Trimming cost V 6 bases and J 10 bases, with 13 bases left between them. CDR3 region: CASSSNKVSPLHF. CDR3 DNA: TGTGCCAGCAGCAGCAACAAGGTCTCACCCCTCCACTTT.

V is TRBV28 and J is TRBJ1-6; D ambiguous. The ends were cut back, 3 bases at V and 4 bases at J, with 10 bases in the middle. Germline assignment: CDR1 MDHEN and CDR2 SYDVKM. This CDR3 contains 15 residues. The CDR3 bases are TGTGCCAGCAGTTTCCCAGGAATATATAATTCACCCCTCCACTTT. Encoded protein: CASSFPGIYNSPLHF. Drawing the rest from reference TRBV28 and TRBJ1-6, the complete variable domain is DVKVTQSSRYLVKRTGEKVFLECVQDMDHENMFWYRQDPGLGLRLIYFSYDVKMKEKGDIPEGYSVSREKKERFSLILESASTNQTSMYLCASSFPGIYNSPLHFGNGTRLTVT.

The chain joins TRBV2 to TRBJ2-3, with unresolved D. Germline CDR1 reads SNHLY; CDR2 reads FYNNEI. This CDR3 spans 15 amino acids. Between the trimmed V and J ends, which lost 5 bases and 2 bases, there was a span of 14 bases. CDR3 sequence: CASSRELSPTDTQYF. The CDR3 DNA is TGTGCCAGCAGTCGAGAACTCTCGCCCACAGATACGCAGTATTTT.

For the CDR3, the DNA is TGTGCCAGCAGCTTTAACAGGGAGACTGAAGCTTTCTTT. Translating it yields CASSFNRETEAFF. The chain links TRBV7-2 to TRBJ1-1; D may be TRBD1 (6 bases). The V end was cut by 3 bases, the J end by 5 bases, with 10 bases between. Germline-derived CDR1 and CDR2 are SGHTA and FQGNSA. The CDR3 is 13 residues long.